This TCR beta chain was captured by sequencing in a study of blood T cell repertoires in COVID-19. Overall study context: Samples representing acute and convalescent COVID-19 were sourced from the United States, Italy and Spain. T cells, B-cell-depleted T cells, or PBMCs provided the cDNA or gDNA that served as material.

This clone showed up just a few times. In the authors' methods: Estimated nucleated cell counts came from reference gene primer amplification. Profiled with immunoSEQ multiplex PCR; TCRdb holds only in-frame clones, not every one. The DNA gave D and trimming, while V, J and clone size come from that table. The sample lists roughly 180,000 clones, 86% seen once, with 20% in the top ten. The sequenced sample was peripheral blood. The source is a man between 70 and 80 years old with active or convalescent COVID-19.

The CDR3 DNA follows: TGTGCCAGCAGCGCTCGGGGTGGTAATTCACCCCTCCACTTT. It is translated as CASSARGGNSPLHF. V usage is TRBV9 and J usage is TRBJ1-6; no firm D call. The V end lost 3 bases, the J end lost 6 bases, and 10 bases lay between the germline ends. The CDR3 spans 14 residues. Germline-derived CDR1 and CDR2 are SGDLS and YYNGEE.